This T cell receptor (beta chain) originates from a study of cytomegalovirus exposure and HLA in healthy donors. PCR used 60 Vbeta primers and 13 Jbeta primers. Profiled with immunoSEQ multiplex PCR; TCRdb holds only in-frame clones, not every one. The data contain roughly 96,000 clones, around 79% of them singletons. This CDR3 region has 12 residues. V was shortened by 8 bases and J by 7 bases, with 17 bases between the two germline ends. Looked up from germline, CDR1 is GTSNPN and CDR2 is SVGIG (reference sequence). The V call is TRBV30, the J call TRBJ1-2, with D tentatively TRBD1 (6 bases). The specimen sequenced was PBMCs. The receptor's source is a woman in her seventies in good health and CMV-seropositive. This CDR3 is CAGSQGYSGYTF. Written as DNA, the CDR3 is TGTGCCGGTTCCCAGGGGTATAGTGGCTACACCTTC.